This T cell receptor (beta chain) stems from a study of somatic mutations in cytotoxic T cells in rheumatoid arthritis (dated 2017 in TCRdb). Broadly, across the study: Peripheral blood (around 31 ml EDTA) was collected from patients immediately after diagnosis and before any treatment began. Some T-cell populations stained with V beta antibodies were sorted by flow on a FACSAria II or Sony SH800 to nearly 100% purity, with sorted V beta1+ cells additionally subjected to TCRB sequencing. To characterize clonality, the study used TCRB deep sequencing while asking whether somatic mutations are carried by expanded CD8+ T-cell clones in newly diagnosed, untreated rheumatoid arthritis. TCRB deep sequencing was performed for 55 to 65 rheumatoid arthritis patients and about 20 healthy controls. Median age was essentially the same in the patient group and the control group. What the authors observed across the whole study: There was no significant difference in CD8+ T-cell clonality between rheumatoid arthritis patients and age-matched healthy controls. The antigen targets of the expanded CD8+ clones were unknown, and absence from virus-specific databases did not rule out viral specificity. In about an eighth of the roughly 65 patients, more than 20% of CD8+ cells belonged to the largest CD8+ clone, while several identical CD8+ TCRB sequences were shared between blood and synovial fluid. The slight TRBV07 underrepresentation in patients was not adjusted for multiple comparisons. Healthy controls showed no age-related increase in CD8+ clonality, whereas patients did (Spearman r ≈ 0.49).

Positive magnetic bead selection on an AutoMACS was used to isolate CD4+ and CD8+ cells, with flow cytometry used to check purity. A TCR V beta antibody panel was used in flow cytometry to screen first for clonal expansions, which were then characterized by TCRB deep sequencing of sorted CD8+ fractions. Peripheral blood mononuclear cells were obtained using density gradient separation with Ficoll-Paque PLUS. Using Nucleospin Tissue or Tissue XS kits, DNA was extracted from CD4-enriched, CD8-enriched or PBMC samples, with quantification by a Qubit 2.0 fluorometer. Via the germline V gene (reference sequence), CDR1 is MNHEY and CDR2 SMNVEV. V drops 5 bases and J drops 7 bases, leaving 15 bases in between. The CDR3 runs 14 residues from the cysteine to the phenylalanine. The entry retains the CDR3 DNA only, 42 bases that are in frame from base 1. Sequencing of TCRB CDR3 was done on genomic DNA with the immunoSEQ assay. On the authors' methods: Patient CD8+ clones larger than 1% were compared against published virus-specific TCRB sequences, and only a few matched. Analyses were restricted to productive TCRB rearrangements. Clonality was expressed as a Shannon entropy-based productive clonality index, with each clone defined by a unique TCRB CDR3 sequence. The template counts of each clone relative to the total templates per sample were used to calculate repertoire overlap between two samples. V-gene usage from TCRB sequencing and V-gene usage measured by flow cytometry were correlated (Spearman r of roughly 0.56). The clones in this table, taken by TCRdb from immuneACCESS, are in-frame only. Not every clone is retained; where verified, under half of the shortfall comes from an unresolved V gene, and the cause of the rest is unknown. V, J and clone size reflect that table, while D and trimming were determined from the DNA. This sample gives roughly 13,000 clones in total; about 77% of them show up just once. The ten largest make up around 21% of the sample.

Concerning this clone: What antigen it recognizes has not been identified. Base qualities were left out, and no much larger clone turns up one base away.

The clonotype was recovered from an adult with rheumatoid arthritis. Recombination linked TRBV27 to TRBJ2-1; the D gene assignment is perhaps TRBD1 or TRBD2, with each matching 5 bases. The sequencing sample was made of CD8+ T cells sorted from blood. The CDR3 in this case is CASSPLGTGNEQFF. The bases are TGTGCCAGCAGTCCCCTCGGGACCGGGAATGAGCAGTTCTTC.